The T cell receptor (beta chain) described here comes from a study of tumor-infiltrating lymphocytes in primary liver carcinoma. A word on this clonotype: As yet, its antigen is unknown. An end of the junction differs from the germline gene, which may be a read error.

A primer in the constant region served to generate TCR beta cDNA from approximately 500 ng of total RNA. Generation of the TCR beta libraries relied on three nested multiplex PCR rounds using slightly modified ARM-PCR. Amplification in the first two PCR rounds was performed using TRBV1-TRBV30 forward primers and a C-beta reverse primer for approximately 10 cycles each. TCRdb itself ran the multiplex PCR reads through MiXCR, one entry per CDR3 protein. This table holds 150,000 to 200,000 distinct CDR3 sequences, about 82% found once. Overall study results and limits: Pairs of tumor regions overlapped more than tumor-adjacent and tumor-blood pairs did. Tumor specimens were characterized by a significantly higher top-250-clone fraction than blood (p = 0.039).

RNA and DNA were co-extracted from approximately 20-30 mg of unsorted bulk tissue. The V gene's germline CDR1 is MNHNS and CDR2 SASEGT. This CDR3 has 14 residues. The source is a man aged 40-55 years with primary liver carcinoma and hepatitis B virus infection. Sequencing input: tumor tissue from primary liver carcinoma. This chain links TRBV6-1 with TRBJ1-1; 8 nucleotides line up with TRBD1. CDR3: CGSSTITGGIEAFF. CDR3 nucleotide sequence: TGTGGCAGCAGCACAATCACAGGGGGGATTGAAGCTTTCTTT.